The table lists the clone carrying this T cell receptor beta chain with a few counts. Germline values: CDR1 MNHEY, CDR2 SVGEGT. The CDR3 is 13 amino acids. Germline trimming cut 5 bases from V and 7 bases from J; bases unmatched to any gene: 7. This sample is part of a study of T cells in Graves' hyperthyroidism and ophthalmopathy. The source material, RNA transcripts, was used to amplify TCR beta CDR3 regions. HTBI primers were used for first-round RT-PCR of the TCR CDR3. MiXCR, run by TCRdb on the multiplex PCR reads, gives a single entry per CDR3 protein. Seen here are hundreds of thousands of distinct CDR3 sequences, around 15% observed once, and the top ten hold 15% to 20%.

Material for sequencing was blood. The chain employs TRBV6-2 or TRBV6-3 and TRBJ2-5; TRBD2 matches 7 bases. The sequence was collected from a woman between 18 and 29 years old with Graves' hyperthyroidism. The CDR3 is CASSLADPGTQYF. CDR3 nucleotide sequence: TGTGCCAGCAGTCTAGCGGACCCCGGGACCCAGTACTTC.